The T cell receptor beta chain under discussion was sequenced for a study of siplizumab effects on memory and regulatory T cells. Details on this clone: At the DNA level, this CDR3 is encoded by other sequences in the same sample as well.

Only in-frame clones appear in the TCRdb table, and some are missing; sequencing was by immunoSEQ multiplex PCR. The sample records tens of thousands of clones, over 90% being singletons. This receptor was taken from a human donor in good health. Source material: CD8+ T cells sorted from blood.

CDR3 coding DNA: TGTGCCAGCAGTTTTGTTGCGGGCACAGATACGCAGTATTTT. The encoded protein is CASSFVAGTDTQYF. The V gene is TRBV28, the J gene TRBJ2-3; D is undetermined. V lost 3 bases and J lost 1, with 8 bases in between. Germline CDR1 MDHEN, CDR2 SYDVKM. The CDR3 runs to 14 residues. The full variable domain, in which reference TRBV28 and TRBJ2-3 provide the parts outside the CDR3, is DVKVTQSSRYLVKRTGEKVFLECVQDMDHENMFWYRQDPGLGLRLIYFSYDVKMKEKGDIPEGYSVSREKKERFSLILESASTNQTSMYLCASSFVAGTDTQYFGPGTRLTVL.